These 30 T cell receptor beta chains share one sample of origin, sequenced in a study of radiotherapy plus CTLA-4 blockade in lung cancer. Some clones are missing from TCRdb's copy, which holds only in-frame ones; the method was immunoSEQ multiplex PCR. The profile shows approximately 76,000 clones, around 81% of them singletons. Sequenced here: peripheral blood, sampled from a patient treated with radiotherapy plus ipilimumab. The receptors derive from a human donor with non-small cell lung cancer who had a partial response to radiotherapy plus ipilimumab. Some clones in this sample may be carry-over from other donors' samples.

The chain carries TRBV2 and TRBJ2-5; the match to TRBD1 covers 9 bases. Matching the DNA end better, TRBJ2-7 makes the J call doubtful. CDR1 and CDR2 from the germline V gene are SNHLY and FYNNEI. CDR3 length: 15 amino acids. As DNA, the CDR3 is TGTGCCATTTCATCCGGACAGGGGATGCCCTACGAGCAGTACTTC. It encodes CAISSGQGMPYEQYF.

This chain uses TRBV13 with TRBJ2-3; D call uncertain. Per germline, CDR1 PRHDT and CDR2 FYEKMQ (reference sequence). V gave up 4 bases and J gave up 2 bases, with 4 bases separating them. The CDR3 consists of 12 residues. The CDR3 reads CASSSLTDTQYF. The CDR3 DNA sequence: TGTGCCAGCAGCTCCCTCACAGATACGCAGTATTTT.

The chain has TRBV18 and TRBJ1-2; 7 nucleotides match TRBD1. The CDR3 sequence is 16 residues long. The J segment lost 3 bases and the V segment lost 0 bases, leaving 7 bases of the junction unmatched. Germline V lookup: CDR1 KGHSH, CDR2 LQKENI. The CDR3 nucleotides read TGTGCCAGCTCACCACCGACCCGGGACAGAGACTATGGCTACACCTTC. It specifies CASSPPTRDRDYGYTF.

The chain has TRBV7-9 and TRBJ1-6; tentatively, D is TRBD1 (6 bases). Trimming cost V 5 bases and J 9 bases, with 14 bases left between them. Germline values: CDR1 SEHNR, CDR2 FQNEAQ (reference sequence). The CDR3 extends over 14 amino acids. CDR3 amino acids: CASSLGTLGSPLHF. The CDR3 DNA is TGTGCCAGCAGCCTCGGGACACTTGGTTCACCCCTCCACTTT.

This clone was counted once. The J gene is TRBJ2-7, the V gene TRBV14; D remains ambiguous. V was clipped by 0 bases and J by 4 bases, with 7 bases between them. Germline V gene sequence: CDR1 SGHDN, CDR2 FVKESK. The CDR3 is made up of 13 amino acids. The CDR3 reads CASSQDRFYEQYF. The CDR3 coding sequence is TGTGCCAGCAGCCAAGATCGGTTTTACGAGCAGTACTTC.

This rearrangement joins TRBV5-4 to TRBJ1-2; no clear D. Per the germline V gene, CDR1 is SGHNT and CDR2 is YYREEE (reference sequence). The V end was cut by 4 bases, the J end by 8 bases, with 21 bases between. The CDR3 length is 15 residues. DNA for the CDR3: TGTGCCAGCAGCCGTGGCTGGAGGGAAGGGTTGGGCTACACCTTC. Its translation is CASSRGWREGLGYTF.

This chain links TRBV2 with TRBJ1-6, with D perhaps TRBD1 (6 bases). CDR3 length: 15 residues. Germline CDR1 and CDR2: SNHLY and FYNNEI. V was cut by 6 bases and J by 8 bases, with 17 bases left in between. CDR3 coding DNA: TGTGCCAGCAGACCTACAGGGTCTGGGTATTCACCCCTCCACTTT. Protein: CASRPTGSGYSPLHF.

V usage is TRBV19 and J usage is TRBJ2-7; TRBD1 aligns across 8 bases. The V segment lost 4 bases and the J segment 5 bases; nucleotides outside the gene matches: 10. Germline assignment: CDR1 LNHDA and CDR2 SQIVND (reference sequence). There are 15 residues in the CDR3. In DNA, the CDR3 is TGTGCCAGTAGTACGGACAGGGCTGGTCGGAACGAGCAGTACTTC. This translates into CASSTDRAGRNEQYF.

This CDR3 is CASSALASTGELFF. As DNA, the CDR3 is TGTGCCAGCAGTGCACTAGCGTCCACCGGGGAGCTGTTTTTT. This chain uses TRBV2 with TRBJ2-2, with 7 bases aligning to TRBD2. Germline CDR1 SNHLY, CDR2 FYNNEI. This CDR3 is 14 amino acids long. The J segment lost 4 bases and the V segment lost 4 bases, leaving 3 bases of the junction unmatched.

About this clone: The same CDR3 also results from other DNA sequences found in this sample. DNA for the CDR3: TGTGCCATCAGTGAGTTGGGAACTAGCGATACGCAGTATTTT. Protein product: CAISELGTSDTQYF. V gene TRBV10-3 combines with J gene TRBJ2-3, with D possibly TRBD2 on 6 matching bases. The ends were cut back, 1 base at V and 6 bases at J, with 11 bases in the middle. This CDR3 has 14 residues. The V gene's germline CDR1 is ENHRY and CDR2 SYGVKD.

In this sample, this clone turned up a few times. The chain couples TRBV7-9 to TRBJ2-7; D might be TRBD1 (7 bases). CDR3 size: 14 residues. Germline loops: CDR1 SEHNR, CDR2 FQNEAQ (reference sequence). The V end was cut by 2 bases, the J end by 6 bases, with 14 bases between. The DNA of the CDR3 is TGTGCCAGCAGCTTATCAGGGGGACTGGGCGAGCAGTACTTC. Translating it yields CASSLSGGLGEQYF. The whole variable domain, filled in from reference TRBV7-9 and TRBJ2-7, reads DTGVSQNPRHKITKRGQNVTFRCDPISEHNRLYWYRQTLGQGPEFLTYFQNEAQLEKSRLLSDRFSAERPKGSFSTLEIQRTEQGDSAMYLCASSLSGGLGEQYFGPGTRLTVT.

The chain links TRBV7-9 to TRBJ2-7, with D possibly being TRBD1 (6 bases). The CDR3 runs to 14 residues. The germline V and J ends were trimmed by 1 base and 7 bases, with 14 bases remaining between them. Germline V gene lookup returns CDR1 SEHNR and CDR2 FQNEAQ (reference sequence). The chain's CDR3 is CASSLGGRGSEQYF. In DNA, the CDR3 is TGTGCCAGCAGCTTAGGAGGAAGGGGGAGTGAGCAGTACTTC.

The chain is built from TRBV5-1 and TRBJ1-2; D remains ambiguous. Germline lookup yields CDR1 SGHRS and CDR2 YFSETQ. V was cut by 2 bases and J by 3 bases, with 8 bases left in between. There are 13 residues in the CDR3. The CDR3 DNA sequence: TGCGCCAGCAGCTTTGGAGCGGACTATGGCTACACCTTC. As protein: CASSFGADYGYTF.

The rearrangement links TRBV11-3 to TRBJ2-2; 9 nucleotides align to TRBD1. Germline V gene sequence: CDR1 SGHNT, CDR2 YENEEA. J was trimmed by 3 bases and V by 4 bases; bases with no gene match: 3. The CDR3 has 15 residues. The chain's CDR3 is CASSSGTGYTGELFF. The CDR3 nucleotides read TGTGCCAGCAGCTCCGGGACAGGGTACACCGGGGAGCTGTTTTTT.

This clone has only a few counts. The J gene is TRBJ2-3, the V gene TRBV5-1, with D possibly matching TRBD2 (7 bases). The CDR3 runs 14 residues. Germline V CDR1 and CDR2: SGHRS, YFSETQ. With 0 bases removed from V and 7 bases from J, the gap between germline ends came to 12 bases. The CDR3 DNA reads as TGCGCCAGCAGCTTGGAGGGGGGGGTACATACGCAGTATTTT. Translating gives CASSLEGGVHTQYF.

The CDR3 here is CASSSPQGATQETQYF. CDR3 in DNA: TGTGCCAGCAGCTCGCCACAGGGGGCGACGCAAGAGACCCAGTACTTC. V and J are TRBV5-4 and TRBJ2-5; TRBD1 aligns across 9 bases. Trimming at V came to 3 bases and at J to 2 bases, leaving 8 bases not matched to a gene. This CDR3 spans 16 amino acids. Germline CDR1 is SGHNT and CDR2 is YYREEE (reference sequence).

The chain links TRBV4-2 to TRBJ2-5, with TRBD2 identical over 11 bases. The better agreement between TRBJ2-7 and the DNA end casts doubt on the J call. Germline-derived CDR1 and CDR2 are LGHNA and YNFKEQ. CDR3 length: 15 residues. The chain's CDR3 is CASSQETSGTREQYF. Written as DNA, the CDR3 is TGTGCCAGCAGCCAAGAGACTAGCGGGACTCGCGAGCAGTACTTC.

This sequence joins TRBV19 and TRBJ2-1; TRBD2 matches 10 bases. The CDR3 has 15 residues. J lost 8 bases, V lost 4 bases, and 8 bases had no gene match. The germline V gene has CDR1 LNHDA and CDR2 SQIVND (reference sequence). The CDR3 region has the DNA TGTGCCAGTAGTACCCTAGCGGGGGTTTCGGATGAGCAGTTCTTC. Amino acids: CASSTLAGVSDEQFF. The full variable domain, in which reference TRBV19 and TRBJ2-1 provide the parts outside the CDR3, is DGGITQSPKYLFRKEGQNVTLSCEQNLNHDAMYWYRQDPGQGLRLIYYSQIVNDFQKGDIAEGYSVSREKKESFPLTVTSAQKNPTAFYLCASSTLAGVSDEQFFGPGTRLTVL.

The chain combines TRBV30 with TRBJ1-3; 8 nucleotides agree with TRBD1. This CDR3 has 16 residues. Looked up from germline, CDR1 is GTSNPN and CDR2 is SVGIG (reference sequence). After removal of 2 bases from V and 4 bases from J, the junction contained 10 bases not matched to a gene. The CDR3 nucleotides read TGTGCCTGGAGTTTCCGGACAGGGTTTAGAGGAAACACCATATATTTT. Its protein is CAWSFRTGFRGNTIYF.

The rearrangement links TRBV5-5 to TRBJ2-7; D perhaps matches TRBD2 (7 bases). With 0 bases removed from V and 6 bases from J, the gap between germline ends came to 10 bases. This CDR3 comprises 13 residues. Germline lookup yields CDR1 SGHKS and CDR2 YYEKEE (reference sequence). The CDR3 coding sequence is TGTGCCAGCAGCTTGGGGGGGGGCCTCGAGCAGTACTTC. The encoded protein is CASSLGGGLEQYF.

V usage is TRBV10-2 and J usage is TRBJ1-2; 11 bases are a match to TRBD1. The CDR3 spans 13 residues. CDR1 WSHSY and CDR2 SAAADI come from the germline V gene. Germline trimming cut 6 bases from V and 7 bases from J; bases unmatched to any gene: 4. DNA for the CDR3: TGCGCCAGCAGACCCGGGACAGGGGGTGGCTACACCTTC. Protein: CASRPGTGGGYTF.

V and J are TRBV19 and TRBJ1-5; tentative D call: TRBD1 (5 bases). There are 15 residues in the CDR3. The germline gives CDR1 LNHDA, CDR2 SQIVND (reference sequence). Trimming pared 5 bases from V and 3 bases from J, leaving 14 bases between. The CDR3 bases are TGTGCCAGTAGTGGCGTGGGGACTATCAATCAGCCCCAGCATTTT. This codes for CASSGVGTINQPQHF. The full variable domain, in which reference TRBV19 and TRBJ1-5 provide the parts outside the CDR3, is DGGITQSPKYLFRKEGQNVTLSCEQNLNHDAMYWYRQDPGQGLRLIYYSQIVNDFQKGDIAEGYSVSREKKESFPLTVTSAQKNPTAFYLCASSGVGTINQPQHFGDGTRLSIL.

This chain joins TRBV2 and TRBJ2-3; D gene unclear. Germline lookup yields CDR1 SNHLY and CDR2 FYNNEI. V lost 5 bases and J lost 2, with 11 bases in between. The CDR3 sequence is 14 residues long. CDR3 loop: CASSPIALTDTQYF. The CDR3 DNA follows: TGTGCCAGCAGTCCTATAGCCCTCACAGATACGCAGTATTTT.

Regarding this clone: This sample includes further DNA sequences coding for the same CDR3. The genes are TRBV19 and TRBJ2-1; 7 bases agree with TRBD1. The junction had 12 bases not matched to a gene; V was cut back by 7 bases and J by 6 bases. The germline V gene encodes CDR1 LNHDA and CDR2 SQIVND (reference sequence). The CDR3 is made up of 15 amino acids. The CDR3 region has the DNA TGTGCCAGTAATAGCGAGACAGGGACCCCCAATGAGCAGTTCTTC. It yields the protein CASNSETGTPNEQFF.

This chain uses TRBV6-1 with TRBJ2-7; no definite D call. Trimming removed 2 bases from V and 3 bases from J, with 8 bases in between. CDR1 is MNHNS and CDR2 is SASEGT in the germline V gene. The CDR3 has 13 residues. CDR3 nucleotides: TGTGCCAGCAGTGAAAACACCCACTACGAGCAGTACTTC. This encodes CASSENTHYEQYF.

This clone was found a few times. The genes are TRBV4-1 and TRBJ2-1, with TRBD2 matching over 9 bases. CDR3 length equals 17 residues. The germline V gene encodes CDR1 MGHRA and CDR2 YSYEKL. The V gene end was trimmed by 4 bases and the J gene end by 0 bases; junction bases not matched to a gene: 7. As DNA, the CDR3 is TGCGCCAGCAGCCCTAGACTAGCGGAAAGCTCCTACAATGAGCAGTTCTTC. Translation gives CASSPRLAESSYNEQFF.

The genes are TRBV30 and TRBJ2-1, with 7 bases aligning to TRBD1. CDR1 GTSNPN and CDR2 SVGIG come from the germline V gene (reference sequence). V was clipped by 4 bases and J by 4 bases; unmatched bases: 4. This CDR3 is 13 amino acids long. CDR3 in amino acids: CAWTQGSYNEQFF. The CDR3 DNA follows: TGTGCCTGGACACAGGGGTCATACAATGAGCAGTTCTTC.

This clone has just one count. The CDR3: CASSFMSDTQYF. The CDR3 DNA follows: TGTGCCAGCAGCTTTATGTCAGATACGCAGTATTTT. The chain carries TRBV9 and TRBJ2-3; D remains unclear. The CDR3 loop spans 12 amino acids. V lost 4 bases, J lost 4 bases, and 7 bases lay in between. Germline CDR1 is SGDLS and CDR2 is YYNGEE.

The V gene is TRBV19, the J gene TRBJ1-2, with D maybe TRBD1 (6 bases). Germline CDR1 and CDR2: LNHDA and SQIVND (reference sequence). The CDR3 totals 14 residues. Trimming pared 5 bases from V and 7 bases from J, leaving 17 bases between. CDR3 sequence reads: CASSHRVDASGYTF. The DNA of the CDR3 is TGTGCCAGTAGTCACAGGGTCGACGCCTCTGGCTACACCTTC.

The V call is TRBV5-1, the J call TRBJ2-3, with 7 nucleotides matching TRBD2. Germline V gene lookup returns CDR1 SGHRS and CDR2 YFSETQ. V trimming: 4 bases; J trimming: 1 base; junction bases outside the gene matches: 6. The CDR3 is 15 amino acids. The chain's CDR3 is CASSATSAGTDTQYF. The CDR3 nucleotides read TGCGCCAGCAGCGCTACTAGCGCTGGCACAGATACGCAGTATTTT.